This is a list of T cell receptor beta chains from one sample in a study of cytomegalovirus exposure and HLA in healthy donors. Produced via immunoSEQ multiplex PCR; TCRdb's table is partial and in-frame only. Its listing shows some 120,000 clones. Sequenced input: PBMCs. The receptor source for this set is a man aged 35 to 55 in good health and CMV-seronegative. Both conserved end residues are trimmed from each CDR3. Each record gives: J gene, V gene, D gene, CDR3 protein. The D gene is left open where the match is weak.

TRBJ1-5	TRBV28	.	ASSFLGSNQPQH
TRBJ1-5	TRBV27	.	ASSLQYQMTQH
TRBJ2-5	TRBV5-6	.	ASSIPGSGETQY
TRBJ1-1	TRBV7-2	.	ASSLGLYTEAF
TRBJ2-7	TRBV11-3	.	ASSLRQHQEQY
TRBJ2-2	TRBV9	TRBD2	ASSVVAGGIAGELF
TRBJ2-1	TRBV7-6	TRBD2	ASNSGGGEQF
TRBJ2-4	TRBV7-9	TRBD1	ASSPSGTGGSKNIQY
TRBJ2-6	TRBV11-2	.	ASTMSGVQRGKRFMT
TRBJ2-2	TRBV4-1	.	ASSQELPSRELF